This record looks at one T cell receptor (beta chain) sequence and its context. The data stem from a study of blood T cell repertoires in COVID-19. Study information: Samples of COVID-19 (acute and convalescent) were obtained from the United States, Italy and Spain. Sample material is recorded as cDNA or gDNA derived from T cells, B-cell-depleted T cells, or PBMCs.

Authors' analysis steps: Nucleated cell number was recorded as an estimate derived from reference gene primer amplification. Data came from immunoSEQ multiplex PCR; TCRdb stores just in-frame clones and leaves some out. V, J and clone size were drawn from that table, and D and trimming were deduced from the DNA. The table shows a few hundred thousand clones, with roughly 90% occurring only once. Germline trimming cut 0 bases from V and 2 bases from J; bases unmatched to any gene: 3. The length of the CDR3 is 15 residues. Germline V gene data show CDR1 as SGHVS and CDR2 as FNYEAQ. The sample comprised peripheral blood. This clonotype was sampled from a man between 60 and 70 years old with acute or convalescent COVID-19. V and J are TRBV7-6 and TRBJ2-7; 8 bases match TRBD1. The CDR3 sequence is CASSLAQGAAYEQYF. The DNA of the CDR3 is TGTGCCAGCAGCTTAGCTCAGGGGGCCGCCTACGAGCAGTACTTC.